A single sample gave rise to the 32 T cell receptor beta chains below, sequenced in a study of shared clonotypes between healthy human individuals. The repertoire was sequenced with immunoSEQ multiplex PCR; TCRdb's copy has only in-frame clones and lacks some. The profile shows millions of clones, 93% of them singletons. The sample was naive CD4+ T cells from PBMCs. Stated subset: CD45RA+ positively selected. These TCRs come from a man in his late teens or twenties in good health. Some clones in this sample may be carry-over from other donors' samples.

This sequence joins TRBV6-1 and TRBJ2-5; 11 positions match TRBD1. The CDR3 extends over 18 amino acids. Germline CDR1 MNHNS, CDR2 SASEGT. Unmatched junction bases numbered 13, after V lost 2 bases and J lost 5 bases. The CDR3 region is CASSEFADRGRGDETQYF. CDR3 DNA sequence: TGTGCCAGCAGTGAATTTGCGGACAGGGGGCGAGGTGATGAGACCCAGTACTTC.

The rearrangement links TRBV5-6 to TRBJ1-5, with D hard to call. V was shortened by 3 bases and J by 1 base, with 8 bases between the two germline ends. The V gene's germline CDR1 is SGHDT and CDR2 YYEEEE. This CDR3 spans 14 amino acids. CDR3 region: CASSSDGSNQPQHF. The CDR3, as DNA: TGTGCCAGCAGCTCGGACGGGAGCAATCAGCCCCAGCATTTT.

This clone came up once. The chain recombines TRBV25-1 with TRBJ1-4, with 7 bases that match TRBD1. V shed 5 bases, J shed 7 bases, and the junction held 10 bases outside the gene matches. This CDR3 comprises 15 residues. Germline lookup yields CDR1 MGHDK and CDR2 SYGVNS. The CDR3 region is CASSSDRAYGEKLFF. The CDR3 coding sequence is TGTGCCAGCAGTTCTGACAGGGCCTACGGTGAAAAACTGTTTTTT. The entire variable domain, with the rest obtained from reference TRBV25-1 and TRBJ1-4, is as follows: EADIYQTPRYLVIGTGKKITLECSQTMGHDKMYWYQQDPGMELHLIHYSYGVNSTEKGDLSSESTVSRIRTEHFPLTLESARPSHTSQYLCASSSDRAYGEKLFFGSGTQLSVL.

CDR3 bases: TGTGCCAGCAGCTCCCGAGGGGGGGCGTACAATGAGCAGTTCTTC. Its translation is CASSSRGGAYNEQFF. The J gene is TRBJ2-1, the V gene TRBV11-3; a weak D match, TRBD2 (7 bases). V gave up 4 bases and J gave up 4 bases, with 14 bases separating them. The CDR3 sequence is 15 residues long. Germline V gives CDR1 SGHNT, CDR2 YENEEA.

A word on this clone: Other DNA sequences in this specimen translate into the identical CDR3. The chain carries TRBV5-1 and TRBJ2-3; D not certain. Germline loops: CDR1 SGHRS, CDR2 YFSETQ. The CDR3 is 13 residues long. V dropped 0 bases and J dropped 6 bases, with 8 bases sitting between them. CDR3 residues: CASSLALPDTQYF. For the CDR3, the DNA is TGCGCCAGCAGCTTGGCCCTGCCGGATACGCAGTATTTT.

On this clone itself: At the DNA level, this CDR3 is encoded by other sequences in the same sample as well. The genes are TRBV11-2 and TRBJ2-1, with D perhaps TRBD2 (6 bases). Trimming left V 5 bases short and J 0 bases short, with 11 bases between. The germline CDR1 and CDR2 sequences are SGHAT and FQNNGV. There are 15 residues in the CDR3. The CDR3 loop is CASSRGGSSYNEQFF. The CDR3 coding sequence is TGTGCCAGCAGCCGGGGAGGTAGCTCCTACAATGAGCAGTTCTTC.

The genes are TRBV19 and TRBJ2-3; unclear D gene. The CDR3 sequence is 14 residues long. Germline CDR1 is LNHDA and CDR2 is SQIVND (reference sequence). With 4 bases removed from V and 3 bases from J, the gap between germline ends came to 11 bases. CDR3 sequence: CASSTSGTTDTQYF. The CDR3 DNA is TGTGCCAGTAGTACTTCTGGTACTACAGATACGCAGTATTTT.

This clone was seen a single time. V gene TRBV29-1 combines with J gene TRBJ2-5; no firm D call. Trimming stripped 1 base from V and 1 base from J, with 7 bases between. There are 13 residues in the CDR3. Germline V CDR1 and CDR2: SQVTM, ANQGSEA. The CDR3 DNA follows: TGCAGCGTTGAAGTCCCCGGCCAAGAGACCCAGTACTTC. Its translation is CSVEVPGQETQYF.

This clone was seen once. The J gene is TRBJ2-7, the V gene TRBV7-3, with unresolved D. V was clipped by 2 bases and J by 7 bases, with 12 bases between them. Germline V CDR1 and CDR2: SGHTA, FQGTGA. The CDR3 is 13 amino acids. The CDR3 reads CASSLGPAREQYF. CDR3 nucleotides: TGTGCCAGCAGCTTAGGGCCTGCTAGGGAGCAGTACTTC.

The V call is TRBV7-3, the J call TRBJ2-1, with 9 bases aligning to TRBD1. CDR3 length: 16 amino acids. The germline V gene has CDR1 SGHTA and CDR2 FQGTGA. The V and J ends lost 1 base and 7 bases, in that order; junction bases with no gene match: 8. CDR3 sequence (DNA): TGTGCCAGCAGCTTAATCCCACAGGGGGCGAGGAATGAGCAGTTCTTC. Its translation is CASSLIPQGARNEQFF.

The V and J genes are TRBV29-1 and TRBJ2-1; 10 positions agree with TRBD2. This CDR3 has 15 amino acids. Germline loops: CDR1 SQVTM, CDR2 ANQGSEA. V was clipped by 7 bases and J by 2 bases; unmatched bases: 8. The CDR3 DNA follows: TGCAGCGGGGATCTAGCGGGAGAACCCTACAATGAGCAGTTCTTC. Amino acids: CSGDLAGEPYNEQFF.

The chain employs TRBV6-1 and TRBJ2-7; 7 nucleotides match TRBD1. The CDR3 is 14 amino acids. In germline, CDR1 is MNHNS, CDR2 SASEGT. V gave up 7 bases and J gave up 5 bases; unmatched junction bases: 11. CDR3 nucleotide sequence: TGTGCCAGCAAGTGGGGCAGGGGGTCGGACGAGCAGTACTTC. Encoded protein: CASKWGRGSDEQYF.

This chain's CDR3 is CASSVTGDEAFF. The CDR3 nucleotides read TGTGCCAGTAGTGTAACAGGGGATGAAGCTTTCTTT. V and J are TRBV19 and TRBJ1-1, with 7 bases lining up with TRBD1. In germline, CDR1 is LNHDA, CDR2 SQIVND (reference sequence). The CDR3 is made up of 12 amino acids. Trimming cost V 5 bases and J 7 bases; bases outside gene matches: 4. Variable domain in full (rest from reference TRBV19 and TRBJ1-1): DGGITQSPKYLFRKEGQNVTLSCEQNLNHDAMYWYRQDPGQGLRLIYYSQIVNDFQKGDIAEGYSVSREKKESFPLTVTSAQKNPTAFYLCASSVTGDEAFFGQGTRLTVV.

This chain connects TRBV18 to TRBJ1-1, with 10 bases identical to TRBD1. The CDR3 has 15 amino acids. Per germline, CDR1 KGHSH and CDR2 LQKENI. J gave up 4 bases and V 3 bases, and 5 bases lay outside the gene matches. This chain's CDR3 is CASSPGQGSITEAFF. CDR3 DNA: TGTGCCAGCTCACCGGGACAGGGGTCTATCACTGAAGCTTTCTTT.

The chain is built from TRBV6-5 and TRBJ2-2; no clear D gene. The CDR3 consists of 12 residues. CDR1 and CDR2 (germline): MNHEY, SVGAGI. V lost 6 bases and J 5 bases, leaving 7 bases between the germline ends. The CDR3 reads CASRASTGELFF. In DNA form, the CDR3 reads TGTGCCAGCAGGGCAAGTACCGGGGAGCTGTTTTTT.

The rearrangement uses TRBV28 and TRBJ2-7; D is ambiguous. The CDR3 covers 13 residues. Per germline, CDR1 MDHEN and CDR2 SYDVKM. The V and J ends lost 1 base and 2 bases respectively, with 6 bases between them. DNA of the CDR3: TGTGCCAGCAGTTTATCTCGACCCTACGAGCAGTACTTC. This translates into CASSLSRPYEQYF.

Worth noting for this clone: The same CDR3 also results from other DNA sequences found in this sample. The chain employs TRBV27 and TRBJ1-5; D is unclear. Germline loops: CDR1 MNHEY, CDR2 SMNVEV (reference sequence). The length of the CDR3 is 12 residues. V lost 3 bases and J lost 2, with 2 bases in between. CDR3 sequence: CASSFGNQPQHF. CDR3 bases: TGTGCCAGCAGTTTTGGCAATCAGCCCCAGCATTTT.

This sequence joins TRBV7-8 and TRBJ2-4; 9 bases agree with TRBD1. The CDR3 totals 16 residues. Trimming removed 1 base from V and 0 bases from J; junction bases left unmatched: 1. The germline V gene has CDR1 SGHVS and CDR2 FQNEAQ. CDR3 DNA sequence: TGTGCCAGCAGCTTAGGGACAGGGGTAGCCAAAAACATTCAGTACTTC. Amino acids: CASSLGTGVAKNIQYF.

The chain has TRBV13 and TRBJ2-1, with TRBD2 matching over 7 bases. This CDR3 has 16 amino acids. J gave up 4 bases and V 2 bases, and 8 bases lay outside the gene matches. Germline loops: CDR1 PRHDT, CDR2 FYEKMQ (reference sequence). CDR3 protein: CASSLPSGIHYNEQFF. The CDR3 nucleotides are TGTGCCAGCAGCTTACCCAGCGGGATACATTACAATGAGCAGTTCTTC.

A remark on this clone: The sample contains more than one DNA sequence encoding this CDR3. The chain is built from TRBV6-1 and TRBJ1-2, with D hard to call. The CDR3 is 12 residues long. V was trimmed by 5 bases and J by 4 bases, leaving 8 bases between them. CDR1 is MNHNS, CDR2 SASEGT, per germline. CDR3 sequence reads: CASSLDGYGYTF. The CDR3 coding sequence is TGTGCCAGCAGTCTGGACGGCTATGGCTACACCTTC.

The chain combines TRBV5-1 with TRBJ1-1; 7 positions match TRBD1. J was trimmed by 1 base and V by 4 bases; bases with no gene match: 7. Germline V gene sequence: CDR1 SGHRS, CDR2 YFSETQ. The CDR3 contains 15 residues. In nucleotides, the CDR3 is TGCGCCAGCAGCGACGGGACAGCTAAGAACACTGAAGCTTTCTTT. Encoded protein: CASSDGTAKNTEAFF.

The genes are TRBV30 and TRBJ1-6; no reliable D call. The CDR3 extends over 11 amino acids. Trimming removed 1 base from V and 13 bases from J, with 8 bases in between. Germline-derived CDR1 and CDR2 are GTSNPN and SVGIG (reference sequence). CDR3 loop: CAWSAGIPLHF. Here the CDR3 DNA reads TGTGCCTGGAGTGCCGGCATCCCCCTCCACTTT.

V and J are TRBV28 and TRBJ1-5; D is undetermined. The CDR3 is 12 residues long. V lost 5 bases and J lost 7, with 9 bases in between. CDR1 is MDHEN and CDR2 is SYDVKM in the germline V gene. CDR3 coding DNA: TGTGCCAGCAGTCTGACAAGACAGCCCCAGCATTTT. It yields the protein CASSLTRQPQHF.

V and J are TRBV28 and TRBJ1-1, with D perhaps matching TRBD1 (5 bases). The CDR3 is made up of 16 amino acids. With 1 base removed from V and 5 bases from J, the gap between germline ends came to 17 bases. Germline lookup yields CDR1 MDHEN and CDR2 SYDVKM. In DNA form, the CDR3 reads TGTGCCAGCAGTTTATCGGGGGGGTTCATCGGGACTGAAGCTTTCTTT. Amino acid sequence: CASSLSGGFIGTEAFF.

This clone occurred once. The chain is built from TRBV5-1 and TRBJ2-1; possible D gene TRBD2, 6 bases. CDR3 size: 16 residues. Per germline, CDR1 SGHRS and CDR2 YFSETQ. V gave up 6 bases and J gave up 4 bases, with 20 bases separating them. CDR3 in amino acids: CASTQSGAEGYNEQFF. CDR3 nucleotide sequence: TGCGCCAGCACGCAAAGTGGGGCGGAGGGGTACAATGAGCAGTTCTTC.

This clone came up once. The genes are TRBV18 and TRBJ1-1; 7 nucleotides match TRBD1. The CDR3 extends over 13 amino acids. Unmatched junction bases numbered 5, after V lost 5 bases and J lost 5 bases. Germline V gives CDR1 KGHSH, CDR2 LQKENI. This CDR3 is CASSTGQSTEAFF. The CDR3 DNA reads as TGTGCCAGCTCAACGGGACAGAGTACTGAAGCTTTCTTT.

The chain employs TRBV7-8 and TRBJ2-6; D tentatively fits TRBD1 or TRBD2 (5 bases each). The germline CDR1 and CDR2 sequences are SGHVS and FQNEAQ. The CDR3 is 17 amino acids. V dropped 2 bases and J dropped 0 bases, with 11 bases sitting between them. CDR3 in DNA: TGTGCCAGCAGCTTATTGGGGGTAGCCTCTGGGGCCAACGTCCTGACTTTC. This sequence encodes CASSLLGVASGANVLTF. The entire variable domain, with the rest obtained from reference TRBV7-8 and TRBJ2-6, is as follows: GAGVSQSPRYKVAKRGQDVALRCDPISGHVSLFWYQQALGQGPEFLTYFQNEAQLDKSGLPSDRFFAERPEGSVSTLKIQRTQQEDSAVYLCASSLLGVASGANVLTFGAGSRLTVL.

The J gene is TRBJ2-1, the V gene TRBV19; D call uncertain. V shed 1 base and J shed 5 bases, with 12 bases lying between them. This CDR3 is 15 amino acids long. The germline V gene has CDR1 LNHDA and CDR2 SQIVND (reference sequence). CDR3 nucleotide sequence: TGTGCCAGTAGTATAGTAGCAGGTCGTCACAATGAGCAGTTCTTC. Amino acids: CASSIVAGRHNEQFF.

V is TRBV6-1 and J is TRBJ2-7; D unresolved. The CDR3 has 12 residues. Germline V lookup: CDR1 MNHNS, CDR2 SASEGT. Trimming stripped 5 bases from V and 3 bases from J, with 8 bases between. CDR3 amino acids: CASSQNNYEQYF. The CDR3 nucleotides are TGTGCCAGCAGTCAAAACAACTACGAGCAGTACTTC.

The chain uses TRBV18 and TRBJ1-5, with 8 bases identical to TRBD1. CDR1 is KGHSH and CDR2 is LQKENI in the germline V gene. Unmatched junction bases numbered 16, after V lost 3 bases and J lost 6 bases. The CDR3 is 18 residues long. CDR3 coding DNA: TGTGCCAGCTCACCGCGGCGTTCGGGCAGGGGGCCCGGTCAGCCCCAGCATTTT. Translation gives CASSPRRSGRGPGQPQHF.

CDR3 nucleotides: TGTGCCACCAGCATAAGACAAGACTCCTACAATGAGCAGTTCTTC. This encodes CATSIRQDSYNEQFF. The chain employs TRBV15 and TRBJ2-1; D remains ambiguous. CDR1 is LNHNV, CDR2 YYDKDF, per germline (reference sequence). With 4 bases removed from V and 0 bases from J, the gap between germline ends came to 10 bases. This CDR3 region has 15 residues.

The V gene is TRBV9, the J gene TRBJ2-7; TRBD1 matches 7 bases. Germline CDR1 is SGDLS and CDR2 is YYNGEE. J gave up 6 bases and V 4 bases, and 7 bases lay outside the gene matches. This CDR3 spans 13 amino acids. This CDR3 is CASSSLDRSEQYF. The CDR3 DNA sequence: TGTGCCAGCAGCAGCCTGGACAGGAGCGAGCAGTACTTC.